This T cell receptor (beta chain) was recovered during a study of cytomegalovirus exposure and HLA in healthy donors. A remark on this clone: Its specificity is not known.

Points from the study as a whole: A missense DCLRE1C variant was associated with V- and J-gene trimming of TCR beta chains in a later analysis, and an independent cohort replicated the association.

In the PCR, 60 Vbeta and 13 Jbeta primers were used. The protocol was immunoSEQ multiplex PCR, while the TCRdb copy is restricted to in-frame clones and leaves out a portion. The sample records around 130,000 clones, around 83% being singletons. The V gene lost 4 bases and the J gene lost 4 bases, with 10 bases spanning the gap. The germline V gene encodes CDR1 MNHEY and CDR2 SMNVEV (reference sequence). This CDR3 comprises 13 residues. V usage is TRBV27 and J usage is TRBJ1-2, with a weak D call TRBD1 (5 bases). The sequencing input was PBMCs. The source is a girl aged 2 to 9 in good health and CMV-seronegative. The CDR3 spells CASSSTERYGYTF. The CDR3 DNA reads TGTGCCAGCAGTTCGACAGAGCGCTATGGCTACACCTTC.